The 25 T cell receptor beta chains below all came from one sample that was sequenced in a study of cytomegalovirus exposure and HLA in healthy donors. The primer mix had 60 Vbeta and 13 Jbeta primers. Profiled with immunoSEQ multiplex PCR; TCRdb holds only in-frame clones, not every one. The sample includes more than 150,000 clones, about 75% of them seen just once. Sample: PBMCs. The receptors come from a man aged 50 to 59 in good health and CMV-seropositive.

The chain couples TRBV5-6 to TRBJ1-6; 9 bases align to TRBD1. The length of the CDR3 is 17 residues. Germline V gene lookup returns CDR1 SGHDT and CDR2 YYEEEE. V was clipped by 1 base and J by 5 bases; unmatched bases: 7. CDR3 residues: CASSLHLRTGDNSPLHF. In nucleotides, the CDR3 is TGTGCCAGCAGCTTGCACCTCAGGACAGGGGATAATTCACCCCTCCACTTT.

This chain links TRBV5-4 with TRBJ1-1; no clear D. The CDR3 has 12 residues. Germline loops: CDR1 SGHNT, CDR2 YYREEE (reference sequence). Trimming left V 3 bases short and J 8 bases short, with 11 bases between. This CDR3 reads CASSSDGVEAFF. The CDR3, as DNA: TGTGCCAGCAGCTCCGACGGGGTGGAAGCTTTCTTT.

The V and J genes are TRBV5-4 and TRBJ2-2; 13 nucleotides align to TRBD2. The V gene end was trimmed by 0 bases and the J gene end by 6 bases; junction bases not matched to a gene: 11. CDR1 SGHNT and CDR2 YYREEE come from the germline V gene (reference sequence). The CDR3 spans 19 residues. The CDR3 DNA is TGTGCCAGCAGCTTGGAGATTCTACTAGCGGGGGGGCAATCCGGGGAGCTGTTTTTT. Translated, it gives CASSLEILLAGGQSGELFF.

The sample holds a few counts of this clone. The chain combines TRBV27 with TRBJ1-1; 11 bases fit TRBD1. CDR1 is MNHEY and CDR2 is SMNVEV in the germline V gene (reference sequence). The ends lost 6 bases at V and 5 bases at J; junction bases unmatched: 5. CDR3 length: 14 residues. The CDR3 is CASRRDRGGTEAFF. The CDR3 DNA reads TGTGCCAGCAGGAGGGACAGGGGGGGAACTGAAGCTTTCTTT.

The V call is TRBV5-4, the J call TRBJ2-2, with 11 bases lining up with TRBD1. The V and J ends lost 5 bases and 3 bases, in that order; junction bases with no gene match: 9. This CDR3 comprises 17 residues. Germline CDR1 SGHNT, CDR2 YYREEE (reference sequence). CDR3 sequence reads: CASSFRTGGADTGELFF. The CDR3 nucleotides are TGTGCCAGCAGTTTTCGGACAGGGGGCGCTGACACCGGGGAGCTGTTTTTT.

The chain employs TRBV5-8 and TRBJ2-1; possibly TRBD2 for D (6 bases). Deletions cut 1 base from V and 5 bases from J, with 19 bases between. The germline CDR1 and CDR2 sequences are SGHTS and YDEGEE. The CDR3 loop spans 17 amino acids. CDR3 amino acids: CASSLFPAGWGDNEQFF. The DNA of the CDR3 is TGTGCCAGCAGCTTGTTCCCAGCAGGGTGGGGGGACAATGAGCAGTTCTTC.

This chain joins TRBV7-2 and TRBJ1-4, with a possible D match to TRBD1 (5 bases). Trimming stripped 3 bases from V and 5 bases from J, with 13 bases between. The germline CDR1 and CDR2 sequences are SGHTA and FQGNSA. The CDR3 covers 15 residues. CDR3 region: CASSFGGIRNEKLFF. Here the CDR3 DNA reads TGTGCCAGCAGCTTCGGGGGGATAAGGAATGAAAAACTGTTTTTT.

The gene calls are TRBV7-2 and TRBJ2-7, with 9 bases identical to TRBD1. V was pared by 5 bases and J by 6 bases, with 11 bases of the junction left unmatched. The CDR3 is 15 residues long. Germline V gene sequence: CDR1 SGHTA, CDR2 FQGNSA. The CDR3 region is CASSVQGADGVEQYF. The CDR3 nucleotides read TGTGCCAGCAGCGTACAGGGGGCGGATGGGGTCGAGCAGTACTTC.

The chain uses TRBV20-1 and TRBJ1-2; D is undetermined. This CDR3 comprises 11 residues. CDR1 is DFQATT, CDR2 SNEGSKA, per germline (reference sequence). The CDR3 bases are TGCAGGCAGGACGGGGACTATGGCTACACCTTC. Translating it yields CRQDGDYGYTF.

This chain uses TRBV27 with TRBJ2-7; 8 nucleotides align to TRBD1. Germline values: CDR1 MNHEY, CDR2 SMNVEV (reference sequence). This CDR3 has 15 amino acids. The J segment lost 2 bases and the V segment lost 5 bases, leaving 8 bases of the junction unmatched. The CDR3 nucleotides are TGTGCCAGCAGTCTTACGGGGACAGGACCCTACGAGCAGTACGTC. It yields the protein CASSLTGTGPYEQYV.

V is TRBV7-2 and J is TRBJ1-2; D unclear. The CDR3 contains 19 residues. Germline CDR1 is SGHTA and CDR2 is FQGNSA. Trimming pared 3 bases from V and 0 bases from J, leaving 23 bases between. The CDR3 is CASSFRPGSRLPSNYGYTF. The CDR3 nucleotides are TGTGCCAGCAGCTTTCGCCCGGGAAGTCGTTTACCATCTAACTATGGCTACACCTTC.

V and J are TRBV9 and TRBJ2-7; the D gene is possibly TRBD1 (6 bases). The CDR3 extends over 14 amino acids. In germline, CDR1 is SGDLS, CDR2 YYNGEE. The ends were cut back, 1 base at V and 2 bases at J, with 10 bases in the middle. Written as DNA, the CDR3 is TGTGCCAGCAGCGTACGGGACAACCCCTACGAGCAGTACTTC. It is translated as CASSVRDNPYEQYF.

The gene calls are TRBV5-1 and TRBJ1-1; 9 nucleotides line up with TRBD1. With V trimmed by 1 base and J by 3 bases, 4 bases remained unmatched. Germline V gene sequence: CDR1 SGHRS, CDR2 YFSETQ. The CDR3 sequence is 15 residues long. The CDR3 DNA reads as TGCGCCAGCAGCTTGACTCGGGACAGGGACACTGAAGCTTTCTTT. It specifies CASSLTRDRDTEAFF.

V and J are TRBV7-3 and TRBJ1-6, with 9 bases fitting TRBD1. With 5 bases clipped from V and 7 bases from J, the junction kept 6 bases outside the gene matches. The germline V gene has CDR1 SGHTA and CDR2 FQGTGA. The CDR3 contains 15 residues. Here the CDR3 DNA reads TGTGCCAGCAGCCAGACAGGGGGGGAAAATTCACCCCTCCACTTT. It translates to CASSQTGGENSPLHF.

The chain recombines TRBV5-1 with TRBJ2-2, with D possibly matching TRBD1 (6 bases). V gave up 5 bases and J gave up 0 bases, with 11 bases separating them. The CDR3 sequence is 15 residues long. Germline-derived CDR1 and CDR2 are SGHRS and YFSETQ. The CDR3 region is CASRIDRSNTGELFF. The CDR3 DNA is TGCGCCAGCAGGATTGACAGGTCGAACACCGGGGAGCTGTTTTTT.

As DNA, the CDR3 is TGTGCCAGCAGCCCTTACCCCCGACAGGGGGCCCCTGAAGCTTTCTTT. This gives the protein CASSPYPRQGAPEAFF. V usage is TRBV11-2 and J usage is TRBJ1-1; 10 nucleotides agree with TRBD1. With V trimmed by 5 bases and J by 6 bases, 12 bases remained unmatched. This CDR3 has 16 residues. Per the germline V gene, CDR1 is SGHAT and CDR2 is FQNNGV.

The rearrangement joins TRBV5-1 to TRBJ1-4; 8 positions match TRBD1. The CDR3 loop spans 15 amino acids. Germline lookup yields CDR1 SGHRS and CDR2 YFSETQ. Trimming at V came to 0 bases and at J to 10 bases, leaving 8 bases not matched to a gene. The CDR3 here is CASSLEGQGGGKLFF. CDR3 in DNA: TGCGCCAGCAGCTTGGAAGGACAGGGTGGTGGAAAACTGTTTTTT.

CDR3: CASSYRGPSSGGRNEQFF. As DNA, the CDR3 is TGTGCCAGCAGCTACAGGGGGCCTTCTAGCGGGGGTCGCAATGAGCAGTTCTTC. The gene calls are TRBV11-3 and TRBJ2-1; weak D call: TRBD2 (10 bases). Deletions cut 4 bases from V and 6 bases from J, with 25 bases between. The V gene's germline CDR1 is SGHNT and CDR2 YENEEA. The CDR3 consists of 18 residues. Based on the CDR3 plus reference TRBV11-3 and TRBJ2-1, the full variable domain is EAGVVQSPRYKIIEKKQPVAFWCNPISGHNTLYWYLQNLGQGPELLIRYENEEAVDDSQLPKDRFSAERLKGVDSTLKIQPAELGDSAVYLCASSYRGPSSGGRNEQFFGPGTRLTVL.

Note on this clone: Other nucleotide sequences in the sample specify the same CDR3. The CDR3 DNA sequence: TGTGCCACCAGCAGGGTTCGGGCTAATGAAAAACTGTTTTTT. Amino acids: CATSRVRANEKLFF. The chain is built from TRBV15 and TRBJ1-4; no clear D. Germline V gene lookup returns CDR1 LNHNV and CDR2 YYDKDF (reference sequence). Trimming left V 3 bases short and J 3 bases short, with 8 bases between. This CDR3 region has 14 residues. Complete variable domain (other parts from reference TRBV15 and TRBJ1-4): DAMVIQNPRYQVTQFGKPVTLSCSQTLNHNVMYWYQQKSSQAPKLLFHYYDKDFNNEADTPDNFQSRRPNTSFCFLDIRSPGLGDTAMYLCATSRVRANEKLFFGSGTQLSVL.

This chain connects TRBV5-6 to TRBJ1-5, with D perhaps TRBD1 (5 bases). Germline V gives CDR1 SGHDT, CDR2 YYEEEE. This CDR3 region has 15 residues. V lost 0 bases and J lost 2, with 9 bases in between. The CDR3 nucleotides are TGTGCCAGCAGCTTGGGGGCGGGGGGCAATCAGCCCCAGCATTTT. Translated: CASSLGAGGNQPQHF.

This chain connects TRBV6-5 to TRBJ2-7; D remains unclear. CDR1 is MNHEY, CDR2 SVGAGI, per germline. CDR3 size: 13 residues. The CDR3 region has the DNA TGTGCCAGCAGTGAAAGAGGATCCAGCGAGAAAAAGGTC. Protein sequence: CASSERGSSEKKV.

The sample holds one count of this clone. V usage is TRBV5-4 and J usage is TRBJ1-1, with 7 bases fitting TRBD1. Per germline, CDR1 SGHNT and CDR2 YYREEE (reference sequence). V was clipped by 7 bases and J by 2 bases; unmatched bases: 14. This CDR3 region has 16 residues. CDR3 sequence reads: CASRAKPTGKNTEAFF. The CDR3 nucleotides are TGTGCCAGCCGAGCTAAGCCGACAGGGAAAAACACTGAAGCTTTCTTT. The full variable domain, rest sourced from reference TRBV5-4 and TRBJ1-1, is ETGVTQSPTHLIKTRGQQVTLRCSSQSGHNTVSWYQQALGQGPQFIFQYYREEENGRGNFPPRFSGLQFPNYSSELNVNALELDDSALYLCASRAKPTGKNTEAFFGQGTRLTVV.

This clone has a handful of counts. The chain employs TRBV6-1 and TRBJ1-1; D might be TRBD1 (5 bases). In germline, CDR1 is MNHNS, CDR2 SASEGT. Trimming left V 1 base short and J 5 bases short, with 17 bases between. The CDR3 spans 16 residues. This CDR3 is CASSEVKGRLRTEAFF. CDR3 coding DNA: TGTGCCAGCAGTGAAGTAAAGGGGAGGTTGAGGACTGAAGCTTTCTTT.

The chain joins TRBV7-2 to TRBJ1-1; possible D gene TRBD1, 5 bases. The CDR3 runs to 13 residues. Germline CDR1 and CDR2: SGHTA and FQGNSA. V was cut by 5 bases and J by 0 bases, with 7 bases left in between. The CDR3 nucleotides are TGTGCCAGCAGCACGACAGTGAACACTGAAGCTTTCTTT. Its translation is CASSTTVNTEAFF.

The rearrangement joins TRBV30 to TRBJ1-2; unclear D gene. The germline V gene has CDR1 GTSNPN and CDR2 SVGIG (reference sequence). CDR3 length: 13 residues. Trimming stripped 7 bases from V and 0 bases from J, with 12 bases between. CDR3 protein: CASLVASNYGYTF. The CDR3 DNA sequence: TGTGCCTCCCTTGTAGCATCTAACTATGGCTACACCTTC.